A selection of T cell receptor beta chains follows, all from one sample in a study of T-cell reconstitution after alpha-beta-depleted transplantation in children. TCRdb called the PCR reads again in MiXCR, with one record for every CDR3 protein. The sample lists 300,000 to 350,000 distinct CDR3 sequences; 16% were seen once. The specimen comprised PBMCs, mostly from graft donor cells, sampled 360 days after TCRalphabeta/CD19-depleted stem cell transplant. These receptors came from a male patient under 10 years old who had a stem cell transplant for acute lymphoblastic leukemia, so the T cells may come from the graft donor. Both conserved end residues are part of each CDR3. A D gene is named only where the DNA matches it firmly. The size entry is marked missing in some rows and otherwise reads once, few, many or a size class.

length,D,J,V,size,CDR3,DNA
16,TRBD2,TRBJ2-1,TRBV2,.,CVSSERETSVYNEQFF,TGTGTCAGCAGTGAGAGGGAGACTAGCGTATACAATGAGCAGTTCTTC
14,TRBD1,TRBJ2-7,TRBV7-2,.,CASSSMRTGGEQYF,TGTGCCAGCAGCTCCATGAGGACAGGGGGCGAGCAGTACTTC
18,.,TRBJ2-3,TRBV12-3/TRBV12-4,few,CASSLTPLPQTSTDTQYF,TGTGCCAGCAGTTTAACGCCCCTGCCGCAGACTAGCACAGATACGCAGTATTTT
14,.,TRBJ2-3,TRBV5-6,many,CASSLLSSLDTQYF,TGTGCCAGCAGCTTGTTAAGTAGTCTGGATACGCAGTATTTT
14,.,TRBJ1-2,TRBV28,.,CASSSHQGNYGYTF,TGTGCCAGCAGTTCCCACCAGGGTAACTATGGCTACACCTTC
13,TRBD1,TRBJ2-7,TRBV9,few,CASSYGTGGEQYF,TGTGCCAGCAGCTACGGGACAGGGGGGGAGCAGTACTTC
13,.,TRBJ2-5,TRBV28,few,CASRNGGQETQYF,TGTGCCAGCAGGAACGGAGGGCAAGAGACCCAGTACTTC
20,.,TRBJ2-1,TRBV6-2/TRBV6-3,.,CASSYDPGTLDAPISNEQFF,TGTGCCAGCAGTTACGACCCCGGGACATTAGATGCCCCAATTTCCAATGAGCAGTTCTTC
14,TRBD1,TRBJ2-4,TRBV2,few,CASRAGTGVNIQYF,TGTGCCAGCAGAGCCGGGACAGGGGTAAACATTCAGTACTTC
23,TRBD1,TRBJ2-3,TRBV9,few,CASSVSPHLTGGLAEASTDTQYF,TGTGCCAGCAGCGTAAGCCCGCACCTGACAGGGGGCCTAGCGGAGGCTAGCACAGATACGCAGTATTTT
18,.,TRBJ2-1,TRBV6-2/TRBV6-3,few,CASSYSPGLVSSYNEQFF,TGTGCCAGCAGTTACTCCCCAGGATTGGTGAGCTCCTACAATGAGCAGTTCTTC
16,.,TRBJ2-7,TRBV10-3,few,CAISESWGGDNYEQYF,TGTGCCATCAGTGAGTCATGGGGGGGCGACAACTACGAGCAGTACTTC
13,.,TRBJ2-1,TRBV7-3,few,CASSLDLDNEQFF,TGTGCCAGCAGCCTCGACTTAGACAATGAGCAGTTCTTC
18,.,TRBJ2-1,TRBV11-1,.,CASSLAGPGTRAYNEQFF,TGTGCCAGCAGCTTAGCTGGACCCGGGACTCGGGCCTACAATGAGCAGTTCTTC
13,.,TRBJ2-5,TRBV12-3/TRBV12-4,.,CASSLSVLGAQYF,TGTGCCAGCAGTCTCAGCGTCCTGGGGGCCCAGTACTTC
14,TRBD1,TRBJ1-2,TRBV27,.,CASSSTGGDYGYTF,TGTGCCAGCAGTTCCACAGGGGGCGACTATGGCTACACCTTC
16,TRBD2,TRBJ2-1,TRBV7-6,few,CASSQTLADSYNEQFF,TGTGCCAGCAGCCAAACCCTAGCGGACTCTTACAATGAGCAGTTCTTC
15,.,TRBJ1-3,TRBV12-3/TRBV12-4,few,CASWRRLGSGNTIYF,TGTGCCAGCTGGCGTCGGCTTGGCTCTGGAAACACCATATATTTT
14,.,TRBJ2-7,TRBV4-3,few,CASSQDHMKSRLYF,TGCGCCAGCAGCCAAGATCACATGAAGAGTAGGCTGTACTTC
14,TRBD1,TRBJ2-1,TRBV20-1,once,CSASPRTGRNEQFF,TGCAGTGCTTCTCCCCGGACAGGGCGCAATGAGCAGTTCTTC
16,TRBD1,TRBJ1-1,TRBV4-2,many,CASSQDPDRGGTEAFF,TGTGCCAGCAGCCAAGATCCGGACAGGGGGGGCACTGAAGCTTTCTTT